The 9 T cell receptor beta chains listed next were all sequenced from one sample in a study of OX40 agonist ivuxolimab in advanced cancers. TCRdb's copy holds only in-frame clones and misses some; the assay was immunoSEQ multiplex PCR. This table holds tens of thousands of clones, just over 85% found once. This material consisted of CD4+ or CD8+ T cells sorted from blood, taken in a trial of the OX40 agonist ivuxolimab. The source of these receptors is an adult with an advanced solid tumor such as melanoma, head and neck, liver or kidney cancer.

The V call is TRBV5-4, the J call TRBJ2-7; 9 nucleotides match TRBD2. V was pared by 4 bases and J by 2 bases, with 7 bases of the junction left unmatched. The CDR3 runs 15 residues. The germline CDR1 and CDR2 sequences are SGHNT and YYREEE (reference sequence). CDR3 nucleotides: TGTGCCAGCAGCCGGATGGGACTAGCAGCCTACGAGCAGTACTTC. As protein: CASSRMGLAAYEQYF.

This rearrangement joins TRBV28 to TRBJ1-5; D is unclear. Germline-derived CDR1 and CDR2 are MDHEN and SYDVKM. This CDR3 comprises 12 residues. V lost 6 bases to trimming and J lost 3 bases, with 6 bases between them. CDR3 amino acids: CASSTLNQPQHF. DNA of the CDR3: TGTGCCAGCAGCACCCTCAATCAGCCCCAGCATTTT.

J is TRBJ2-5 and V is TRBV5-5, with D hard to call. CDR3 length: 12 residues. CDR1 is SGHKS, CDR2 YYEKEE, per germline (reference sequence). The V end was cut by 3 bases, the J end by 5 bases, with 8 bases between. The CDR3 spells CASSWGGETQYF. CDR3 nucleotides: TGTGCCAGCAGCTGGGGTGGGGAGACCCAGTACTTC.

The rearrangement links TRBV9 to TRBJ2-5; possibly TRBD2 for D (6 bases). The CDR3 covers 12 residues. From germline, CDR1 is SGDLS and CDR2 YYNGEE. The V gene lost 6 bases and the J gene lost 2 bases, with 8 bases spanning the gap. CDR3 coding DNA: TGTGCCAGCAATGGAGGGCAAGAGACCCAGTACTTC. It translates to CASNGGQETQYF.

This chain connects TRBV6-5 to TRBJ1-1; D gene ambiguous. This CDR3 contains 11 residues. Germline assignment: CDR1 MNHEY and CDR2 SVGAGI. Trimming took off 6 bases at V and 6 bases at J, with 8 bases between the two ends. CDR3 bases: TGTGCCAGCAGGGACGAGGCTGAAGCTTTCTTT. It codes for CASRDEAEAFF.

As DNA, the CDR3 is TGTGCCAGCACTGGGGGGGGTAAAAATGAGCAGTTCTTC. Its protein product is CASTGGGKNEQFF. This sequence joins TRBV6-1 and TRBJ2-1, with TRBD2 identical over 7 bases. Germline CDR1 and CDR2: MNHNS and SASEGT. J was trimmed by 7 bases and V by 7 bases; bases with no gene match: 7. The CDR3 extends over 13 amino acids.

The chain uses TRBV6-6 and TRBJ1-5; D ambiguous. Germline CDR1 and CDR2: MNHNY and SVGAGI (reference sequence). V lost 3 bases, J lost 7 bases, and 10 bases lay in between. This CDR3 spans 13 amino acids. The CDR3 reads CASSYQVEQPQHF. CDR3 nucleotides: TGTGCCAGCAGTTATCAGGTCGAACAGCCCCAGCATTTT.

This chain joins TRBV2 and TRBJ1-1; perhaps TRBD1 as D (5 bases). The CDR3 is 13 residues long. Trimming removed 3 bases from V and 1 base from J, with 6 bases in between. From germline, CDR1 is SNHLY and CDR2 FYNNEI. DNA of the CDR3: TGTGCCAGCAGTGAGACAGCGAACACTGAAGCTTTCTTT. This translates into CASSETANTEAFF.

The rearrangement links TRBV18 to TRBJ1-3, with D maybe TRBD1 (6 bases). Per the germline V gene, CDR1 is KGHSH and CDR2 is LQKENI. V was pared by 6 bases and J by 0 bases, with 15 bases between. The CDR3 is 16 residues long. CDR3 sequence (DNA): TGTGCCAGCTCGCGGGGGGCAGGATCCTCTGGAAACACCATATATTTT. As protein: CASSRGAGSSGNTIYF.